The 22 T cell receptor beta chains below were found in one sample sequenced in a study of CD4 T cell repertoires in COVID-19. Stimulation with autologous monocytes and recombinant SARS-CoV-2 spike or nucleoprotein produced proliferating antigen-reactive T cell lines. Antigen specificity for these receptors is unknown. Using immunoSEQ multiplex PCR, the repertoire was profiled, and TCRdb retains in-frame clones only, with some absent. The sample yields 1,300 to 1,500 clones, 15% to 20% seen once. This specimen was central memory CD4+ T cells, cultured in vitro, taken after recovery from COVID-19. The receptors stem from a human donor who had COVID-19.

This clone was counted a few times. This chain links TRBV10-3 with TRBJ2-1; D is perhaps TRBD2 (7 bases). Trimming left V 3 bases short and J 8 bases short, with 11 bases between. The CDR3 spans 13 residues. Germline CDR1 is ENHRY and CDR2 is SYGVKD. This CDR3 reads CAISDGGRDEQFF. In DNA form, the CDR3 reads TGTGCCATCAGTGACGGGGGGCGGGATGAGCAGTTCTTC.

In its sample, this clone is medium-sized. The chain uses TRBV10-3 and TRBJ2-1; 8 bases are shared with TRBD2. With 4 bases clipped from V and 2 bases from J, the junction kept 13 bases outside the gene matches. CDR3 length equals 18 residues. Germline-derived CDR1 and CDR2 are ENHRY and SYGVKD. In DNA form, the CDR3 reads TGTGCCATCAGTGGCCAGGGGCCCAAGCGGGAGACCTACAATGAGCAGTTCTTC. This encodes CAISGQGPKRETYNEQFF.

Sample share makes this clone medium-sized. The same CDR3 can be traced to other DNA sequences in this sample. The chain joins TRBV7-9 to TRBJ2-3; 9 positions match TRBD1. V dropped 7 bases and J dropped 0; count of bases not matched to a gene: 2. CDR3 length: 14 residues. Per the germline V gene, CDR1 is SEHNR and CDR2 is FQNEAQ (reference sequence). The CDR3 DNA follows: TGTGCCAGCACCGGGACAGGGAGCACAGATACGCAGTATTTT. Translated, it gives CASTGTGSTDTQYF.

The chain carries TRBV7-6 and TRBJ2-1; 7 bases align to TRBD2. The V and J ends lost 2 bases and 5 bases, in that order; junction bases with no gene match: 3. In germline, CDR1 is SGHVS, CDR2 FNYEAQ. The CDR3 sequence is 14 residues long. CDR3 bases: TGTGCCAGCAGCTTATCTCTAGCGGACAATGAGCAGTTCTTC. Translating gives CASSLSLADNEQFF.

The gene calls are TRBV7-9 and TRBJ2-3, with 7 positions matching TRBD1. V trimming: 3 bases; J trimming: 3 bases; junction bases outside the gene matches: 3. Germline CDR1 is SEHNR and CDR2 is FQNEAQ (reference sequence). The CDR3 covers 14 residues. The chain's CDR3 is CASSFRGSTDTQYF. CDR3 bases: TGTGCCAGCAGCTTCAGGGGGAGTACAGATACGCAGTATTTT.

In DNA, the CDR3 is TGTGCCATCAGTGCATTTGGTAGCGGGGAAGAGCAGTACTTC. Translation: CAISAFGSGEEQYF. The chain combines TRBV10-3 with TRBJ2-7, with 8 bases lining up with TRBD2. Trimming took 4 bases from V and 7 from J; bases not matched to a gene: 9. This CDR3 contains 14 residues. Germline CDR1 and CDR2: ENHRY and SYGVKD.

By sample share, this clone is medium-sized (0.01 to 0.1%). The chain employs TRBV10-3 and TRBJ1-2, with D maybe TRBD1 (5 bases). The CDR3 runs to 14 residues. Trimming shortened V by 6 bases and J by 2 bases, and 13 bases separated the two germline ends. Germline values: CDR1 ENHRY, CDR2 SYGVKD. The CDR3 DNA sequence: TGTGCCATCAGCGAGACAGTGTCCAACTATGGCTACACCTTC. It yields the protein CAISETVSNYGYTF.

The sample holds a few counts of this clone. The V gene is TRBV19, the J gene TRBJ2-1, with a tentative D call TRBD2 (6 bases). V lost 5 bases to trimming and J lost 6 bases, with 11 bases between them. The CDR3 spans 13 residues. In germline, CDR1 is LNHDA, CDR2 SQIVND (reference sequence). The chain's CDR3 is CASSGAGFNEQFF. The DNA of the CDR3 is TGTGCCAGTAGTGGGGCGGGATTCAATGAGCAGTTCTTC. Full variable domain (missing parts from reference TRBV19 and TRBJ2-1): DGGITQSPKYLFRKEGQNVTLSCEQNLNHDAMYWYRQDPGQGLRLIYYSQIVNDFQKGDIAEGYSVSREKKESFPLTVTSAQKNPTAFYLCASSGAGFNEQFFGPGTRLTVL.

Comments on this clone: This sample includes further DNA sequences coding for the same CDR3. The J gene is TRBJ1-3, the V gene TRBV15; D is unresolved. The CDR3 spans 15 residues. The V and J ends lost 0 bases and 0 bases respectively, with 6 bases between them. Germline assignment: CDR1 LNHNV and CDR2 YYDKDF (reference sequence). The CDR3 DNA follows: TGTGCCACCAGCAGAGATACCGGCTCTGGAAACACCATATATTTT. It codes for CATSRDTGSGNTIYF.

This clone qualifies as medium-sized. This chain joins TRBV10-2 and TRBJ2-1; 8 bases align to TRBD2. Trimming took 6 bases from V and 8 from J; bases not matched to a gene: 6. The CDR3 is 13 amino acids. Germline CDR1 and CDR2: WSHSY and SAAADI. As DNA, the CDR3 is TGCGCCAGCAGCGGGACTAGAGGAGATGAGCAGTTCTTC. It encodes CASSGTRGDEQFF.

This clone is termed medium-sized. J is TRBJ2-1 and V is TRBV10-3, with 8 bases lining up with TRBD2. Germline V gives CDR1 ENHRY, CDR2 SYGVKD. CDR3 length: 12 amino acids. V trimming: 8 bases; J trimming: 8 bases; junction bases outside the gene matches: 5. The CDR3 nucleotides are TGTGCCATCGCGGATAGCGGGGATGAGCAGTTCTTC. Amino acids: CAIADSGDEQFF.

A remark on this clone: Additional DNA sequences in this sample encode the identical CDR3. The gene calls are TRBV5-1 and TRBJ2-3; 7 bases line up with TRBD2. The CDR3 has 13 amino acids. Trimming at V came to 5 bases and at J to 1 base, leaving 1 base not matched to a gene. In germline, CDR1 is SGHRS, CDR2 YFSETQ. The CDR3 coding sequence is TGCGCCAGCAGACGGGGGGGCACAGATACGCAGTATTTT. Protein sequence: CASRRGGTDTQYF.

The V gene is TRBV9, the J gene TRBJ2-1, with 7 bases that match TRBD2. After removal of 3 bases from V and 2 bases from J, the junction contained 5 bases not matched to a gene. From germline, CDR1 is SGDLS and CDR2 YYNGEE. The CDR3 sequence is 15 residues long. The chain's CDR3 is CASSAAGTTYNEQFF. CDR3 nucleotides: TGTGCCAGCAGCGCAGCCGGGACTACCTACAATGAGCAGTTCTTC.

This sequence joins TRBV8-1 and TRBJ2-6. TRBV8-1 is noted as a pseudogene. The CDR3 length is 16 residues. CDR3 loop: CGSIRAPQSRANVLTF. The CDR3 DNA sequence: TGTGGCAGTATCCGCGCGCCACAAAGTCGGGCCAACGTCCTGACTTTC.

By sample fraction, this clone is medium-sized. The chain is built from TRBV10-3 and TRBJ1-5; D might be TRBD1 (5 bases). The CDR3 consists of 15 residues. Germline V gives CDR1 ENHRY, CDR2 SYGVKD. Trimming shortened V by 0 bases and J by 6 bases, and 12 bases separated the two germline ends. CDR3 region: CAISESSLQGQPQHF. The CDR3, as DNA: TGTGCCATCAGTGAGTCGAGCTTGCAGGGTCAGCCCCAGCATTTT.

By sample fraction, this clone is large. The chain uses TRBV29-1 and TRBJ2-3; the D gene is possibly TRBD1 (6 bases). Trimming removed 7 bases from V and 1 base from J, with 15 bases in between. This CDR3 region has 14 residues. CDR1 and CDR2 (germline): SQVTM, ANQGSEA. CDR3 bases: TGCAGCGGGGGTTTTGGGGGCGGCACAGATACGCAGTATTTT. This codes for CSGGFGGGTDTQYF.

This clone has only a few counts. The chain couples TRBV7-9 to TRBJ1-3; D gene unclear. The V gene lost 5 bases and the J gene lost 0 bases, with 11 bases spanning the gap. The CDR3 loop spans 15 amino acids. Germline values: CDR1 SEHNR, CDR2 FQNEAQ (reference sequence). CDR3 in DNA: TGTGCCAGCAGCCGGCTTGACCGCTCTGGAAACACCATATATTTT. Its protein is CASSRLDRSGNTIYF.

The CDR3 spells CASSQGRWTSGSYEQYV. The CDR3 nucleotides read TGTGCCAGCAGCCAAGGTCGTTGGACTAGCGGGAGCTACGAGCAGTACGTC. The chain links TRBV7-7 to TRBJ2-7, with 13 bases identical to TRBD2. The CDR3 contains 17 residues. V lost 5 bases, J lost 3 bases, and 10 bases stayed unmatched. The germline CDR1 and CDR2 sequences are SSHAT and FNYEAQ (reference sequence).

This clone is medium-sized. The chain carries TRBV3-1 (or the pseudogene TRBV3-2) and TRBJ2-1; no clear D gene. With 4 bases removed from V and 8 bases from J, the gap between germline ends came to 21 bases. The CDR3 sequence is 16 residues long. Germline CDR1 reads LGHDT; CDR2 reads YNNKEL (reference sequence). The CDR3 DNA is TGTGCCAGCAGCCGCCCCGGGTCCCCGGGCGGTCATGAGCAGTTCTTC. Its translation is CASSRPGSPGGHEQFF.

V and J are TRBV5-1 and TRBJ2-1; TRBD1 is a possible D gene (5 bases). The CDR3 has 15 amino acids. The ends were cut back, 0 bases at V and 4 bases at J, with 11 bases in the middle. From germline, CDR1 is SGHRS and CDR2 YFSETQ. CDR3 coding DNA: TGCGCCAGCAGCTTGGGGCAGGGTTCGTACAATGAGCAGTTCTTC. Protein sequence: CASSLGQGSYNEQFF.

Relative to its sample, this clone is medium-sized (0.01 to 0.1%). The chain has TRBV11-2 and TRBJ2-3; the D is unclear. Germline CDR1 SGHAT, CDR2 FQNNGV. Trimming shortened V by 2 bases and J by 0 bases, and 6 bases separated the two germline ends. CDR3 length: 14 residues. The CDR3 DNA reads TGTGCCAGCAGCTTAACCATTAGCACAGATACGCAGTATTTT. Protein sequence: CASSLTISTDTQYF.

In its sample, this clone ranks as medium-sized. The chain uses TRBV18 and TRBJ1-6; D call uncertain. CDR1 and CDR2 (germline): KGHSH, LQKENI. There are 17 residues in the CDR3. Trimming stripped 1 base from V and 0 bases from J, with 10 bases between. The CDR3 region has the DNA TGTGCCAGCTCACCACGGGCAACCTCCTCCTATAATTCACCCCTCCACTTT. Its protein is CASSPRATSSYNSPLHF.